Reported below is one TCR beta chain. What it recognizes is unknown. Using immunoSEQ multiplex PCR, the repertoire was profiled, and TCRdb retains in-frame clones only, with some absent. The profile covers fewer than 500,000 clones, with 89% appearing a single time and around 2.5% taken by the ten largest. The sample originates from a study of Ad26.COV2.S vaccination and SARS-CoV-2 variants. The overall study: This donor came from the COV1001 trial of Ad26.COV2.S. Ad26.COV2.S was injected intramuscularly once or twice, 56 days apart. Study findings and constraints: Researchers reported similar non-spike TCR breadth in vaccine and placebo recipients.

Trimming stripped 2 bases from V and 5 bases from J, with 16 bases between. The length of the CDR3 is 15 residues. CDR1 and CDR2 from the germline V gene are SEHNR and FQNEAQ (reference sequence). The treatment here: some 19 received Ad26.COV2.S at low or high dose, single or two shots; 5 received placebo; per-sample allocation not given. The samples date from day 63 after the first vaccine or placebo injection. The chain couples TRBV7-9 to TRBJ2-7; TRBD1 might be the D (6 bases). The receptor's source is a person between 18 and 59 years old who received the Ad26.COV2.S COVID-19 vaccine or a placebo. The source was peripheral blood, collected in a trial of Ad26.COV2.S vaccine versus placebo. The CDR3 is CASSLPTQGRNEQYF. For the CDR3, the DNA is TGTGCCAGCAGCTTACCGACTCAGGGGAGAAACGAGCAGTACTTC. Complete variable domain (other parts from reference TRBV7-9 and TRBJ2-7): DTGVSQNPRHKITKRGQNVTFRCDPISEHNRLYWYRQTLGQGPEFLTYFQNEAQLEKSRLLSDRFSAERPKGSFSTLEIQRTEQGDSAMYLCASSLPTQGRNEQYFGPGTRLTVT.